These T cell receptor beta chains were read from a single sample in a study of beta chain features in type 1 diabetes. The protocol was immunoSEQ multiplex PCR, while the TCRdb copy is restricted to in-frame clones and leaves out a portion. The table includes under 300,000 clones, about 7.8% detected once. Sequencing was done on a sample of central memory CD4+ T cells from blood. Receptors originate from a young woman in good health. Both conserved end residues are part of each CDR3.

>TRBV14|16|TRBJ2-1
CASSSGGASSYNEQFF
>TRBV7-2|16|TRBJ2-4
CASSKQRSAAKNIQYF
>TRBV7-3|13|TRBJ1-1
CASSSQVNTEAFF
>TRBV11-2|14|TRBJ2-5
CASSYSRAWETQYF
>TRBV11-2|14|TRBJ1-5
CASSWTGEHQPQHF
>TRBV18|17|TRBJ2-6
CASSAPGHLSGANVLTF
>TRBV2|14|TRBJ1-2
CASSPGQATYGYTF
>TRBV6-1|15|TRBJ2-7
CASSDPRALSYEQYF
>TRBV7-9|14|TRBJ2-2
CASSPIIPTGELFF
>TRBV25-1|16|TRBJ2-7
CASSAKGPVLTYEQYF
>TRBV7-8|16|TRBJ2-1
CASSPARTTVPNEQFF
>TRBV5-1|15|TRBJ1-2
CASRLRPQVNYGYTF
>TRBV6-5|15|TRBJ2-3
CASSQASSGRSTQYF
>TRBV28|15|TRBJ2-1
CASRSSKSWGYEQFF
>TRBV29-1|13|TRBJ2-1
CSVDGQIYNEQFF
>TRBV2|22|TRBJ2-4
CASLGRTGAGTSRFRHQNIQYF